The 20 T cell receptor beta chains given below trace back to one sample, sequenced in a study of cytomegalovirus exposure and HLA in healthy donors. Primers for the PCR totalled 60 Vbeta and 13 Jbeta. Using immunoSEQ multiplex PCR, the repertoire was profiled, and TCRdb retains in-frame clones only, with some absent. The sample holds about 150,000 clones, around 74% seen once. Sequencing was carried out using PBMCs. These receptors came from a man in his late teens or twenties in good health and CMV-seronegative.

This sequence joins TRBV19 and TRBJ2-7, with D perhaps TRBD1 (5 bases). CDR1 LNHDA and CDR2 SQIVND come from the germline V gene (reference sequence). This CDR3 region has 15 residues. V gave up 5 bases and J gave up 6 bases, with 20 bases separating them. The CDR3 DNA reads TGTGCCAGTAGTGATCTCGCCCAAGGTAGGGGCGAGCAGTACTTC. Its protein product is CASSDLAQGRGEQYF.

The rearrangement joins TRBV29-1 to TRBJ1-5; 7 bases are a match to TRBD1. The CDR3 has 13 amino acids. V lost 4 bases and J lost 3; bases outside the gene matches: 3. Germline loops: CDR1 SQVTM, CDR2 ANQGSEA. The CDR3 DNA reads as TGCAGCGTTGGACAGGGCGACAATCAGCCCCAGCATTTT. It codes for CSVGQGDNQPQHF.

The CDR3 DNA is TGTGCCAGCAAGGAGGGCAGTGTAGGGACTGAAGCTTTCTTT. Translating it yields CASKEGSVGTEAFF. The chain employs TRBV2 and TRBJ1-1; D call uncertain. Looked up from germline, CDR1 is SNHLY and CDR2 is FYNNEI. The CDR3 is made up of 14 amino acids. Trimming removed 7 bases from V and 5 bases from J, with 17 bases in between.

The gene calls are TRBV19 and TRBJ1-1, with 9 bases lining up with TRBD1. The CDR3 is 12 amino acids. The V gene end was trimmed by 5 bases and the J gene end by 9 bases; junction bases not matched to a gene: 4. Germline V CDR1 and CDR2: LNHDA, SQIVND (reference sequence). The CDR3 reads CASSLQGAQAFF. The CDR3 DNA reads TGTGCCAGTAGTTTACAGGGGGCACAAGCTTTCTTT.

The CDR3 DNA follows: TGTGCCAGCAGTTTAGTAGCGGGGGCTCGCGGGGAGCAGTACGTC. Its translation: CASSLVAGARGEQYV. The V and J genes are TRBV28 and TRBJ2-7, with 9 bases that match TRBD2. Germline lookup yields CDR1 MDHEN and CDR2 SYDVKM. V was clipped by 2 bases and J by 7 bases; unmatched bases: 9. The CDR3 length is 15 residues.

This chain uses TRBV5-1 with TRBJ1-2; D ambiguous. The CDR3 length is 17 residues. In germline, CDR1 is SGHRS, CDR2 YFSETQ. Trimming took 0 bases from V and 0 from J, leaving 15 bases between them. For the CDR3, the DNA is TGCGCCAGCAGCTTGGATATCGGGGTACTAGCTAACTATGGCTACACCTTC. Its translation: CASSLDIGVLANYGYTF.

This clone was counted a single time. The CDR3 sequence: CASSFTGTDQETQYF. The CDR3 bases are TGCGCCAGCAGCTTTACCGGGACAGATCAAGAGACCCAGTACTTC. This chain connects TRBV5-1 to TRBJ2-5; 7 bases agree with TRBD1. The germline V gene has CDR1 SGHRS and CDR2 YFSETQ. The CDR3 totals 15 residues. The V and J ends lost 2 bases and 2 bases, in that order; junction bases with no gene match: 6.

The chain couples TRBV7-2 to TRBJ2-5; 7 nucleotides match TRBD2. The CDR3 length is 16 residues. Germline trimming cut 7 bases from V and 0 bases from J; bases unmatched to any gene: 11. Germline V gives CDR1 SGHTA, CDR2 FQGNSA. The DNA for the CDR3 is TGTGCCAGCACTACATCAGCGGGGCGGTACCAAGAGACCCAGTACTTC. Protein product: CASTTSAGRYQETQYF.

This rearrangement joins TRBV5-5 to TRBJ1-2, with a possible D match to TRBD1 (6 bases). Between the trimmed V and J ends, which lost 1 base and 4 bases, there was a span of 20 bases. Germline V lookup: CDR1 SGHKS, CDR2 YYEKEE (reference sequence). The CDR3 covers 17 residues. The chain's CDR3 is CASSLSSRAQGLYGYTF. The CDR3 bases are TGTGCCAGCAGCTTGTCCTCCAGGGCGCAGGGGCTCTATGGCTACACCTTC.

The V and J genes are TRBV9 and TRBJ1-6; TRBD1 aligns across 7 bases. Germline CDR1 SGDLS, CDR2 YYNGEE. Unmatched junction bases numbered 3, after V lost 3 bases and J lost 12 bases. CDR3 length: 12 amino acids. Here the CDR3 DNA reads TGTGCCAGCAGCGGACAGGGCCAACCCCTCCACTTT. Amino acids: CASSGQGQPLHF.

This clone was seen only a few times. The chain couples TRBV27 to TRBJ2-3, with 13 bases that match TRBD2. CDR1 is MNHEY and CDR2 is SMNVEV in the germline V gene (reference sequence). The CDR3 totals 15 residues. The J segment lost 4 bases and the V segment lost 3 bases, leaving 1 base of the junction unmatched. Here the CDR3 reads CASSLGLAGSDTQYF. CDR3 sequence (DNA): TGTGCCAGCAGTTTGGGACTAGCGGGGTCAGATACGCAGTATTTT.

V is TRBV4-3 and J is TRBJ2-2; D not certain. The CDR3 consists of 16 residues. The V gene's germline CDR1 is LGHNA and CDR2 YSLEER. Trimming pared 0 bases from V and 4 bases from J, leaving 12 bases between. The DNA for the CDR3 is TGCGCCAGCAGCCAAGAGATAGGCAGGATCACCGGGGAGCTGTTTTTT. Translation: CASSQEIGRITGELFF.

The chain carries TRBV6-6 and TRBJ2-2; 10 positions agree with TRBD1. Germline assignment: CDR1 MNHNY and CDR2 SVGAGI (reference sequence). This CDR3 has 13 amino acids. V gave up 8 bases and J gave up 5 bases; unmatched junction bases: 2. In DNA form, the CDR3 reads TGTGCCAGCGGGGACAGGGGTACCGGGGAGCTGTTTTTT. The encoded protein is CASGDRGTGELFF.

The V gene is TRBV19, the J gene TRBJ1-2; 7 bases are shared with TRBD1. Germline values: CDR1 LNHDA, CDR2 SQIVND (reference sequence). The CDR3 loop spans 14 amino acids. The V segment lost 6 bases and the J segment 8 bases; nucleotides outside the gene matches: 12. CDR3 protein: CASSLTGNSEGYTF. The CDR3 DNA reads TGTGCCAGTAGCCTGACAGGGAACTCAGAAGGCTACACCTTC.

This chain connects TRBV7-6 to TRBJ2-2; 7 bases match TRBD1. J gave up 0 bases and V 3 bases, and 4 bases lay outside the gene matches. CDR3 size: 16 residues. The germline V gene encodes CDR1 SGHVS and CDR2 FNYEAQ. The CDR3 reads CASSFRGQPNTGELFF. The CDR3 nucleotides read TGTGCCAGCAGCTTTAGGGGACAGCCGAACACCGGGGAGCTGTTTTTT.

The chain has TRBV19 and TRBJ2-5; D may be TRBD1 (5 bases). This CDR3 is 14 amino acids long. From germline, CDR1 is LNHDA and CDR2 SQIVND (reference sequence). Trimming cost V 5 bases and J 4 bases, with 14 bases left between them. For the CDR3, the DNA is TGTGCCAGTAGTCTACGACGAAGGGGAGAGACCCAGTACTTC. Translated, it gives CASSLRRRGETQYF.

The V call is TRBV6-1, the J call TRBJ1-5, with unresolved D. V lost 1 base and J 9 bases, leaving 10 bases between the germline ends. From germline, CDR1 is MNHNS and CDR2 SASEGT. The CDR3 length is 13 residues. The CDR3 DNA follows: TGTGCCAGCAGTGAAGTTAACCGAGGGCCCCAGCATTTT. Its translation is CASSEVNRGPQHF.

The table lists this clone with a few counts. The chain employs TRBV9 and TRBJ1-1; tentatively, D is TRBD1 (6 bases). Trimming took off 1 base at V and 8 bases at J, with 9 bases between the two ends. Germline-derived CDR1 and CDR2 are SGDLS and YYNGEE. This CDR3 spans 12 amino acids. CDR3 DNA sequence: TGTGCCAGCAGCGTATCTGGGGGCGAAGCTTTCTTT. Protein product: CASSVSGGEAFF.

V and J are TRBV27 and TRBJ1-2; TRBD1 matches 8 bases. Trimming at V came to 6 bases and at J to 2 bases, leaving 5 bases not matched to a gene. CDR1 and CDR2 (germline): MNHEY, SMNVEV (reference sequence). The CDR3 is made up of 14 amino acids. CDR3 nucleotides: TGTGCCAGCAGATCGGACAGGGCCAACTATGGCTACACCTTC. Its translation is CASRSDRANYGYTF.

CDR3 protein: CASSGTTVSNQPQHF. The DNA of the CDR3 is TGTGCCAGTAGTGGGACAACGGTGAGCAATCAGCCCCAGCATTTT. This chain links TRBV19 with TRBJ1-5, with D possibly TRBD1 on 6 matching bases. V was clipped by 5 bases and J by 1 base, with 12 bases between them. The CDR3 loop spans 15 amino acids. From germline, CDR1 is LNHDA and CDR2 SQIVND (reference sequence).